The sequence of this T cell receptor (beta chain) was determined in a study of blood T cell repertoires in COVID-19. Study-level information: Acute and convalescent COVID-19 samples came from the United States, Italy and Spain. PBMCs, B-cell-depleted T cells, or T cells were the source of the cDNA or gDNA that made up the material.

In the authors' workflow: Estimation of nucleated cell counts was performed using reference gene primer amplification. The table came from immunoSEQ multiplex PCR; TCRdb's copy has only in-frame clones and leaves some out. V and J calls and clone size are as listed in that table; D and trimming were resolved from the DNA. This table holds some 150,000 clones, 80% to 90% found once. Germline trimming cut 2 bases from V and 3 bases from J; bases unmatched to any gene: 7. CDR3 size: 16 residues. From germline, CDR1 is MNHNS and CDR2 SASEGT. This chain uses TRBV6-1 with TRBJ2-3; TRBD2 matches at 8 bases. Sequenced input: peripheral blood. This TCR derives from a man between 65 and 79 years old with acute or convalescent COVID-19. The DNA of the CDR3 is TGTGCCAGCAGTGAATTCACTAGCGGACTAACAGATACGCAGTATTTT. Its translation: CASSEFTSGLTDTQYF.